These T cell receptor beta chains were read from a single sample in a study of graft-versus-host responses after intestinal transplantation. The table came from immunoSEQ multiplex PCR; TCRdb's copy has only in-frame clones and leaves some out. The sample lists about 4,400 clones; roughly 70% were seen once. This specimen consisted of ileum tissue, obtained 17 days after transplant. These receptors were obtained from a human patient who received an intestinal transplant, so some T cells may come from the graft donor. Each CDR3 is given with its conserved first and last residue. D genes are given only for firm matches. Only some rows state a clone size, as once, few, many or a class for expanded clones.

cdr3_nt | cdr3_aa | clone_size | j_call | d_call | v_call
TGTGCCAGCAGTATCACAGGGGGCAAGGAGACCCAGTACTTC | CASSITGGKETQYF | NA | TRBJ2-5 | TRBD1 | TRBV28
TGTGCCAGCAGTTACGACAGCCGGAACACTGAAGCTTTCTTT | CASSYDSRNTEAFF | NA | TRBJ1-1 | NA | TRBV6-5
TGTGCCAGCAGTGAAGACAGGCAGAACACAGATACGCAGTATTTT | CASSEDRQNTDTQYF | once | TRBJ2-3 | NA | TRBV2
TGTGCCAGTGGGGCCAGGTCCTCTGCAACTAATGAAAAACTGTTTTTT | CASGARSSATNEKLFF | NA | TRBJ1-4 | NA | TRBV19
TGTGCCAGCAGTCGGGATAGCAATCAGCCCCAGCATTTT | CASSRDSNQPQHF | NA | TRBJ1-5 | NA | TRBV28
TGTGCCACCAGGACTAGCTACAATGAGCAGTTCTTC | CATRTSYNEQFF | NA | TRBJ2-1 | TRBD2 | TRBV19
TGTGCCAGCAGCCGGATTAGAACAGGGGGCAAAACCTACAATGAGCAGTTCTTC | CASSRIRTGGKTYNEQFF | NA | TRBJ2-1 | TRBD1 | TRBV14
TGTGCCAGCAGGCCCGGGACAGGATCCTATGGCTACACCTTC | CASRPGTGSYGYTF | NA | TRBJ1-2 | TRBD1 | TRBV6-5
TGCGCCAGCAGCCTGGACATTTCGGCTAATGAAAAACTGTTTTTT | CASSLDISANEKLFF | NA | TRBJ1-4 | NA | TRBV4-3
TGTGCCAGTAGCGGGAGTTCCGGGACAGGGCAGTTCTTC | CASSGSSGTGQFF | NA | TRBJ2-1 | TRBD1 | TRBV19
TGTGCCAGCAGCGTCTCTAGCGGGGGGACCGGAGGGACCCAGTACTTC | CASSVSSGGTGGTQYF | few | TRBJ2-5 | TRBD2 | TRBV9
TGTGCCAGCATCCCTGGGACAGGGCGTAACTATGGCTACACCTTC | CASIPGTGRNYGYTF | few | TRBJ1-2 | TRBD1 | TRBV28
TGCGCCAGCAGCTCGTTAACAGGCCTAATTGGCACCGGGGAGCTGTTTTTT | CASSSLTGLIGTGELFF | once | TRBJ2-2 | NA | TRBV5-1
TGTGCCAGCTCGCCCGACAACCTTGGTTCGGATGGCTACACCTTC | CASSPDNLGSDGYTF | NA | TRBJ1-2 | NA | TRBV18
TGTGCCAGCAGCTTTTTCTCCCTAGTCGCGAACACCGGGGAGCTGTTTTTT | CASSFFSLVANTGELFF | NA | TRBJ2-2 | NA | TRBV7-8
TGCGCCAGCAGCCAGGGACATCTCACTGAAGCTTTCTTT | CASSQGHLTEAFF | NA | TRBJ1-1 | NA | TRBV4-3
TGTGCCAGCAGTCCGGACAGGGGGTATAGCAATCAGCCCCAGCATTTT | CASSPDRGYSNQPQHF | once | TRBJ1-5 | TRBD1 | TRBV27
TGTGCCAGCAGTGACCCCCTGTCACCCCTCCACTTT | CASSDPLSPLHF | NA | TRBJ1-6 | NA | TRBV2
TGTGCCAGCAGCTTAGGCCCAGCGGGGGAGAGCTACAATGAGCAGTTCTTC | CASSLGPAGESYNEQFF | NA | TRBJ2-1 | TRBD2 | TRBV13
TGTGCCAGCAGTTACTTCCCGGGGGGGACAGATACGCAGTATTTT | CASSYFPGGTDTQYF | NA | TRBJ2-3 | TRBD2 | TRBV6-6
TGCGCCAGCAGTGAACAGTTGATAAAGACCCAGTACTTC | CASSEQLIKTQYF | NA | TRBJ2-5 | NA | TRBV10-2
TGTGCCAGCAGTTACGGGCTGGGGGCGAGCGTCCTGACTTTC | CASSYGLGASVLTF | few | TRBJ2-6 | NA | TRBV6-6
TGTGCCAGCAGTTTCGGAGCTCGGGGGGAGACCCAGTACTTC | CASSFGARGETQYF | NA | TRBJ2-5 | NA | TRBV27
TGTGCCAGCAGCCCCACAGGGGTTAGGTCGAGTGCTTTCTTT | CASSPTGVRSSAFF | NA | TRBJ1-1 | TRBD1 | TRBV28
TGTGCCAGCTTCCCGGGACTAGGTATAGGTAATGAGCAGTTCTTC | CASFPGLGIGNEQFF | NA | TRBJ2-1 | TRBD2 | TRBV18
TGTGCCACCCGCTCGGGCACTGAAGCTTTCTTT | CATRSGTEAFF | NA | TRBJ1-1 | NA | TRBV5-8
TGTGCCAGCAGGACCGGCCTAGCGGGGCTCAGTGAGCAGTTCTTC | CASRTGLAGLSEQFF | NA | TRBJ2-1 | TRBD2 | TRBV6-5
TGTGCCACACAACCGGGACAGGGGTCCGCAGGGGAGTTCTTC | CATQPGQGSAGEFF | NA | TRBJ2-1 | TRBD1 | TRBV10-3
TGTGCCAGCTCCCAGGGCGCAGTTACCGGGGAGCTGTTTTTT | CASSQGAVTGELFF | NA | TRBJ2-2 | NA | TRBV5-5
TGTGCCAGCTCACCACTGAGGGAGAGTCTGTTTTTT | CASSPLRESLFF | NA | TRBJ2-2 | NA | TRBV18
TGCGCCAGCAGCCAAGATTCGGTAGCCTACACCGGGGAGCTGTTTTTT | CASSQDSVAYTGELFF | NA | TRBJ2-2 | NA | TRBV4-3
TGCGCCAGCCCTTGGGGCACAGGGGACAATCACTATGGCTACACCTTC | CASPWGTGDNHYGYTF | NA | TRBJ1-2 | TRBD1 | TRBV10-1
TGTGCCAGCAGCTCTCAAATAGGGACAGGGAGCGGCAATCAGCCCCAGCATTTT | CASSSQIGTGSGNQPQHF | NA | TRBJ1-5 | TRBD1 | TRBV7-8
TGTGCCAGCACGGGACAGGGGCCGGGGACCCAGTACTTC | CASTGQGPGTQYF | NA | TRBJ2-5 | TRBD1 | TRBV6-5
TGTGCCACCAGCAACGGGGGTTTGAGAGGCTACACCTTC | CATSNGGLRGYTF | NA | TRBJ1-2 | NA | TRBV15
TGTGCCACCCGAACAGGGGTAGGAACTGAAGCTTTCTTT | CATRTGVGTEAFF | NA | TRBJ1-1 | TRBD1 | TRBV10-3
TGTGCCAGCAGCGGCGGACTAGCGGGGGGCACAGATACGCAGTATTTT | CASSGGLAGGTDTQYF | NA | TRBJ2-3 | TRBD2 | TRBV9
TGCGCCAGCAGCTTGGGACAGGGGGCGGTCGGGGAGCTGTTTTTT | CASSLGQGAVGELFF | NA | TRBJ2-2 | TRBD1 | TRBV5-1
TGTGCCAGCAGTTACTCTGGCGGGGGGCCCAATGAGCAGTTCTTC | CASSYSGGGPNEQFF | NA | TRBJ2-1 | TRBD2 | TRBV6-5
TGTGCCAGTAGGGCGGGTTTTTCTTCACCCCTCCACTTT | CASRAGFSSPLHF | NA | TRBJ1-6 | NA | TRBV19
TGCGCCAGCAGCCAAGAGTCTAGCGGGGGACCAGATACGCAGTATTTT | CASSQESSGGPDTQYF | NA | TRBJ2-3 | TRBD2 | TRBV4-1
TGTGCCAGCACCCTTCTGTGGGGCGTAAACTATGGCTACACCTTC | CASTLLWGVNYGYTF | NA | TRBJ1-2 | NA | TRBV28
TGTGCCAGCAGAGATCCGGGGGGCGTCTCCGGGGAGCTGTTTTTT | CASRDPGGVSGELFF | NA | TRBJ2-2 | NA | TRBV6-5
TGTGCCAGCAGCCCAAAGACAGGGGGCGGTAAAGACACTGAAGCTTTCTTT | CASSPKTGGGKDTEAFF | NA | TRBJ1-1 | TRBD1 | TRBV7-9
TGCGCCAGCAGCCGCGAAGTGGGGACAGGGGACGGCTACACCTTC | CASSREVGTGDGYTF | large | TRBJ1-2 | TRBD1 | TRBV4-1
TGTGCCAGCAGTTATGGGGGGGGGCACCAAGAGACCCAGTACTTC | CASSYGGGHQETQYF | few | TRBJ2-5 | NA | TRBV6-5
TGTGCCAGTAGTATTTTGCAGGGTGCGGACTCTGGGGCCAACGTCCTGACTTTC | CASSILQGADSGANVLTF | NA | TRBJ2-6 | NA | TRBV19
TGTGCCAGTAGTATCGGGGAACAGGGGATGATCGAAGCTTTCTTT | CASSIGEQGMIEAFF | NA | TRBJ1-1 | TRBD1 | TRBV19
TGTGCCAGCAGCCAATTCGGAGTGAGGACAGGGGACTATGGCTACACCTTC | CASSQFGVRTGDYGYTF | NA | TRBJ1-2 | TRBD1 | TRBV14
TGTGCCAGCAGTCCGGGACAGTCTAGCTATGGCTACACCTTC | CASSPGQSSYGYTF | few | TRBJ1-2 | TRBD1 | TRBV28
TGTGCCAGCAGCGACCTTGGGGGGGGTGGCGAGACCCAGTACTTC | CASSDLGGGGETQYF | few | TRBJ2-5 | TRBD2 | TRBV7-2
TGCATTGGGACAGGGGGCGGTGAGCAGTTCTTC | CIGTGGGEQFF | once | TRBJ2-1 | TRBD1 | TRBV20-1